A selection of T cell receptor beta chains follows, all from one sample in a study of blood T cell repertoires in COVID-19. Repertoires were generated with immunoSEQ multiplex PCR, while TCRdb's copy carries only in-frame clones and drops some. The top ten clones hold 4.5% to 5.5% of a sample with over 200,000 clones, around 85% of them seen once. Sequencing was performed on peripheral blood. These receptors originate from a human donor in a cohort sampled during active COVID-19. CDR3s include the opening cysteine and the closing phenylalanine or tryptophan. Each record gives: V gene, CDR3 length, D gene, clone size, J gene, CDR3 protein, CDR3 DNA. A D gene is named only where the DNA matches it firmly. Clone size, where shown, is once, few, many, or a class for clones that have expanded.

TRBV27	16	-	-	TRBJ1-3	CASSPLTRFSGNTIYF	TGTGCCAGCAGTCCTTTGACACGATTCTCTGGAAACACCATATATTTT
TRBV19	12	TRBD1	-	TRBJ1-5	CASSSSRGVQHF	TGTGCCAGTAGTTCCTCCAGGGGGGTTCAGCATTTT
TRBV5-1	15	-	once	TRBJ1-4	CASSSGLATNEKLFF	TGCGCCAGCAGCTCCGGACTCGCAACTAATGAAAAACTGTTTTTT
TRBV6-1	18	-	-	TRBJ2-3	CASSDNLEDFTSTDTQYF	TGTGCCAGCAGTGATAATCTGGAGGACTTCACTAGCACAGATACGCAGTATTTT
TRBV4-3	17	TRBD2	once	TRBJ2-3	CASSQDLAGPSTDTQYF	TGCGCCAGCAGCCAAGATCTAGCGGGACCCTCCACAGATACGCAGTATTTT
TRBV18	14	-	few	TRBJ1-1	CASSPDNMNTEAFF	TGTGCCAGCTCACCGGACAACATGAACACTGAAGCTTTCTTT
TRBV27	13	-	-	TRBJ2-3	CASSLRGTDTQYF	TGTGCCAGCAGTTTGCGCGGCACAGATACGCAGTATTTT
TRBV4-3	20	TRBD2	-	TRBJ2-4	CASSQDSLASGSVSKNIQYF	TGCGCCAGCAGCCAAGATTCACTGGCTAGCGGGAGCGTATCCAAAAACATTCAGTACTTC
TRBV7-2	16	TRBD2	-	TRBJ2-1	CASSLAGLAGRHEQFF	TGTGCCAGCAGCTTAGCGGGCCTAGCGGGAAGGCATGAGCAGTTCTTC
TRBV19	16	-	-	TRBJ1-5	CASSIGRQVSNQPQHF	TGTGCCAGTAGTATAGGGCGACAGGTATCCAATCAGCCCCAGCATTTT
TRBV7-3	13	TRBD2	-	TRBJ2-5	CASSLGGSETQYF	TGTGCCAGCAGCTTAGGCGGGAGCGAGACCCAGTACTTC
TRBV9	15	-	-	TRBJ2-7	CASSAQQGQSYEQYF	TGTGCCAGCAGCGCCCAGCAAGGACAGTCCTACGAGCAGTACTTC
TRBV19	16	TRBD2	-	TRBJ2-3	CATTPGVAGHTDTQYF	TGTGCCACCACACCCGGGGTAGCGGGACACACAGATACGCAGTATTTT
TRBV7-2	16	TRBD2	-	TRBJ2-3	CASSPPPSGGTDTQYF	TGTGCCAGCAGCCCGCCCCCAAGCGGGGGCACAGATACGCAGTATTTT
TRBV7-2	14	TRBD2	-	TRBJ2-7	CASSTSVSAYEQYF	TGTGCCAGCAGCACTAGCGTATCCGCCTACGAGCAGTACTTC
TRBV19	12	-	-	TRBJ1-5	CASSEQSQPQHF	TGTGCCAGTAGTGAACAGTCCCAGCCCCAGCATTTT
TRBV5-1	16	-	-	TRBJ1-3	CASSLLGPDSGNTIYF	TGCGCCAGCAGCTTGCTGGGGCCGGACTCTGGAAACACCATATATTTT
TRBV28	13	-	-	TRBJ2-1	CASRSHFYNEQFF	TGTGCCAGCAGGTCCCACTTTTACAATGAGCAGTTCTTC
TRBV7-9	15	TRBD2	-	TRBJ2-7	CASSLSGTRVYEQYF	TGTGCCAGCAGCCTATCCGGGACTAGGGTATACGAGCAGTACTTC
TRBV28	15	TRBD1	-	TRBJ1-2	CASSTPLGQTYGYTF	TGTGCCAGCAGTACCCCCTTGGGACAGACCTATGGCTACACCTTC
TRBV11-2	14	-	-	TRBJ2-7	CASSFSYRPYEQYF	TGTGCCAGCAGCTTTAGCTACCGCCCCTACGAGCAGTACTTC
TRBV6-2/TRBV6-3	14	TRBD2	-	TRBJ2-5	CASSPRGARETQYF	TGTGCCAGCAGCCCGCGGGGGGCCCGGGAGACCCAGTACTTC
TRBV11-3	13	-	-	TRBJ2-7	CASSWTPSYEQYF	TGTGCCAGCAGTTGGACACCCTCCTACGAGCAGTACTTC
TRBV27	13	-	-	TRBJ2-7	CASSLSPGLEQYF	TGTGCCAGCAGTTTATCGCCAGGGCTCGAGCAGTACTTC
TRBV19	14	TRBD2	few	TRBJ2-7	CASSMGLAGYEQYF	TGTGCCAGTAGTATGGGACTAGCGGGGTACGAGCAGTACTTC
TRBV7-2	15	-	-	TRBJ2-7	CASSLGGAGKYEQYF	TGTGCCAGCAGCTTAGGAGGGGCGGGGAAGTACGAGCAGTACTTC
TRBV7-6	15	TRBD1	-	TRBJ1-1	CASSSGRGSGVEAFF	TGTGCCAGCAGCTCCGGCAGGGGGTCTGGCGTTGAAGCTTTCTTT
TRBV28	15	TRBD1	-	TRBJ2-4	CASSLWGQGQNIQYF	TGTGCCAGCAGTTTATGGGGACAGGGCCAAAACATTCAGTACTTC
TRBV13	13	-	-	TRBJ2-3	CASSPESTDTQYF	TGTGCCAGCAGCCCGGAGAGCACAGATACGCAGTATTTT
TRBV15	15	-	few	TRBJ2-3	CATSRDKRYTDTQYF	TGTGCCACCAGCAGAGATAAGCGGTACACAGATACGCAGTATTTT
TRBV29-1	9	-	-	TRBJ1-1	CSVEPADFF	TGCAGCGTTGAGCCCGCGGATTTCTTT
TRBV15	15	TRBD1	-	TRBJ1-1	CATSRPPDRSTEAFF	TGTGCCACCAGCAGACCACCGGACAGGTCCACTGAAGCTTTCTTT
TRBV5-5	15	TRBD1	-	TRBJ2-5	CASSFGPRQGETQYF	TGTGCCAGCAGCTTCGGCCCCCGACAGGGTGAGACCCAGTACTTC
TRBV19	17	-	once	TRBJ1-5	CASSIGVFRQGSQPQHF	TGTGCCAGTAGTATAGGAGTATTTAGGCAGGGGTCGCAGCCCCAGCATTTT
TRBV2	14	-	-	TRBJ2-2	CASKGGRNTGELFF	TGTGCCAGCAAAGGAGGGAGGAACACCGGGGAGCTGTTTTTT
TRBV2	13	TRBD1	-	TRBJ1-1	CASRGTEFAEAFF	TGTGCCAGCAGGGGGACAGAGTTCGCTGAAGCTTTCTTT
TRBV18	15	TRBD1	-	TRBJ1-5	CASSLGQGELKPQHF	TGTGCCAGCTCACTTGGCCAGGGGGAGTTAAAGCCCCAGCATTTT
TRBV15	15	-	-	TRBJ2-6	CATSRGNSGANVLTF	TGTGCCACCAGCAGAGGTAACTCTGGGGCCAACGTCCTGACTTTC
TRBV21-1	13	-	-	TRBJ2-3	CASSLKGSLAQYF	TGTGCCAGCAGCCTAAAAGGGAGCCTAGCGCAGTATTTT
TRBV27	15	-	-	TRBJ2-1	CASSLWQVAYNEQFF	TGTGCCAGCAGTTTATGGCAGGTGGCCTACAATGAGCAGTTCTTC
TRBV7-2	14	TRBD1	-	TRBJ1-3	CASSFRGPVDTIYF	TGTGCCAGCAGCTTCAGGGGGCCAGTAGACACCATATATTTT
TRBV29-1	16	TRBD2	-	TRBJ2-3	CSVELRLAGGPDTQYF	TGCAGCGTTGAATTACGCCTAGCGGGAGGGCCTGATACGCAGTATTTT
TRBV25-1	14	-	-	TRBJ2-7	CASSESVRGYEQYF	TGTGCCAGCAGTGAATCTGTCAGGGGCTACGAGCAGTACTTC
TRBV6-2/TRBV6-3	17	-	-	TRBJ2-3	CASSYSNAGAHLDTQYF	TGTGCCAGCAGTTACTCGAACGCAGGGGCCCATTTAGATACGCAGTATTTT
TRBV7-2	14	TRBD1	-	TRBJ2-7	CASSPGQGPQEQYF	TGTGCCAGCAGCCCCGGACAGGGGCCGCAAGAGCAGTACTTC
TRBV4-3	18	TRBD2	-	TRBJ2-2	CASSQGLAGGPYTGELFF	TGCGCCAGCAGCCAAGGGTTAGCGGGAGGGCCATACACCGGGGAGCTGTTTTTT
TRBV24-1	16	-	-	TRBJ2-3	CATSDLGSEGTDTQYF	TGTGCCACCAGTGATTTGGGCTCTGAGGGCACAGATACGCAGTATTTT
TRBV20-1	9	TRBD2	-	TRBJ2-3	CSGGGTQYF	TGCAGCGGGGGGGGAACGCAGTATTTT